The 32 T cell receptor beta chains in this list originate from one sample, sequenced in a study of T-cell reconstitution after alpha-beta-depleted transplantation in children. Preparation of the TCRbeta library used unique molecular identifiers. TCRdb reprocessed the PCR reads with MiXCR, giving one entry per CDR3 protein. The sample shows approximately 150,000 distinct CDR3 sequences, 8.5% to 10% of them seen only once. Sample: PBMCs, mostly from graft donor cells, taken 180 days after TCRalphabeta/CD19-depleted stem cell transplant. The receptors here all came from a female patient aged 2-9 years who had a stem cell transplant for congenital amegakaryocytic thrombocytopenia, so the T cells may come from the graft donor.

This clonotype was seen repeatedly, ten times or more. The rearrangement joins TRBV9 to TRBJ2-5, with 10 bases aligning to TRBD2. The germline V gene encodes CDR1 SGDLS and CDR2 YYNGEE. This CDR3 is built from 16 residues. Trimming at V came to 3 bases and at J to 5 bases, leaving 10 bases not matched to a gene. CDR3 loop: CASSGEREGLGETQYF. As DNA, the CDR3 is TGTGCCAGCAGCGGAGAGCGGGAGGGCCTCGGGGAGACCCAGTACTTC.

This clonotype was found many times. The chain links TRBV28 to TRBJ2-3, with 8 positions matching TRBD1. The CDR3 runs 15 residues. CDR1 and CDR2 (germline): MDHEN, SYDVKM. Unmatched junction bases numbered 5, after V lost 2 bases and J lost 4 bases. CDR3 in DNA: TGTGCCAGCAGTTTACGACAGGGGAGGTCAGATACGCAGTATTTT. Protein product: CASSLRQGRSDTQYF.

This clonotype showed up many times. The V gene is TRBV7-8, the J gene TRBJ1-2; D remains unclear. CDR3 size: 16 residues. The germline V gene encodes CDR1 SGHVS and CDR2 FQNEAQ. V was cut by 7 bases and J by 1 base, with 19 bases left in between. CDR3 sequence reads: CASTKGGQSDNYGYTF. The CDR3 coding sequence is TGTGCCAGCACCAAGGGCGGTCAGTCCGATAACTATGGCTACACCTTC.

This clonotype was counted at least ten times. The rearrangement links TRBV18 to TRBJ1-1; maybe TRBD1 (6 bases). This CDR3 region has 15 residues. The germline CDR1 and CDR2 sequences are KGHSH and LQKENI. The V end lost 3 bases, the J end lost 6 bases, and 17 bases lay between the germline ends. The CDR3 loop reads CASSPLLARGAEAFF. CDR3 bases: TGTGCCAGCTCACCTTTACTGGCCAGGGGTGCTGAAGCTTTCTTT.

This clonotype was observed a single time. One end of the junction does not line up with germline, which may come from a read error. The rearrangement uses TRBV12-3 or TRBV12-4 and TRBJ1-1; D gene unclear. This CDR3 is 12 amino acids long. CDR3 nucleotides: TGTTCCAGCAGTTTGGCTAACACTGAAGCTTTCTTT. Translated: CSSSLANTEAFF.

The V call is TRBV10-3, the J call TRBJ1-1; D remains unclear. This CDR3 has 17 amino acids. Germline CDR1 ENHRY, CDR2 SYGVKD. V lost 3 bases and J lost 0, with 17 bases in between. CDR3 sequence reads: CAISDGEKGLMNTEAFF. For the CDR3, the DNA is TGTGCCATCAGTGATGGGGAAAAGGGCTTAATGAACACTGAAGCTTTCTTT.

This clonotype was recorded at least ten times. J is TRBJ1-6 and V is TRBV18; TRBD1 agrees at 7 bases. The germline V gene has CDR1 KGHSH and CDR2 LQKENI. The CDR3 is 15 amino acids. The junction had 4 bases not matched to a gene; V was cut back by 3 bases and J by 5 bases. CDR3 loop: CASSPTGTDNSPLHF. In DNA form, the CDR3 reads TGTGCCAGCTCACCGACCGGGACAGATAATTCACCCCTCCACTTT.

This clonotype came up many times. This chain links TRBV12-3 or TRBV12-4 with TRBJ2-2, with D possibly matching TRBD1 (6 bases). The CDR3 contains 16 residues. Trimming took off 5 bases at V and 1 base at J, with 14 bases between the two ends. CDR3 in amino acids: CASSPDRVENTGELFF. CDR3 DNA: TGTGCCAGCAGTCCGGACAGAGTGGAGAACACCGGGGAGCTGTTTTTT.

This clonotype was seen at least ten times. The chain carries TRBV5-1 and TRBJ2-3, with a possible D match to TRBD1 (6 bases). Between the trimmed V and J ends, which lost 4 bases and 4 bases, there was a span of 13 bases. In germline, CDR1 is SGHRS, CDR2 YFSETQ. This CDR3 is built from 14 residues. CDR3 region: CASSQRQAADTQYF. CDR3 DNA: TGCGCCAGCAGCCAACGACAGGCGGCAGATACGCAGTATTTT.

V is TRBV7-2 and J is TRBJ2-3, with TRBD2 matching 7 bases. Germline loops: CDR1 SGHTA, CDR2 FQGNSA. V shed 6 bases and J 1 base; nucleotides not matched to a gene: 4. This CDR3 is built from 14 residues. As DNA, the CDR3 is TGTGCCAGCAGTCCGAGCGGGGGCACAGATACGCAGTATTTT. Translated: CASSPSGGTDTQYF.

Comment on this clonotype: This could be a read error, since a much larger clone is one nucleotide away. This chain joins TRBV28 and TRBJ2-7; the D call may be TRBD1 or TRBD2 (7 bases each). The V gene lost 4 bases and the J gene lost 5 bases, with 18 bases spanning the gap. Germline values: CDR1 MDHEN, CDR2 SYDVKM. The CDR3 is made up of 15 amino acids. The CDR3 DNA is TGTGCCAGCAGTTCTCCCCAGGGGGGGTCTGACGAGCAGTACTTC. This translates into CASSSPQGGSDEQYF.

The J gene is TRBJ1-4, the V gene TRBV4-1, with 8 bases that match TRBD1. The CDR3 runs to 14 residues. CDR1 and CDR2 from the germline V gene are MGHRA and YSYEKL. The V gene end was trimmed by 6 bases and the J gene end by 6 bases; junction bases not matched to a gene: 6. DNA of the CDR3: TGCGCCAGCAGTTTCGGACAGGGTGATGAAAAACTGTTTTTT. This encodes CASSFGQGDEKLFF.

This clonotype was seen more than once but under ten times. This sequence joins TRBV20-1 and TRBJ1-2; TRBD1 is a possible D gene (5 bases). Trimming took 3 bases from V and 2 from J, leaving 13 bases between them. The V gene's germline CDR1 is DFQATT and CDR2 SNEGSKA (reference sequence). The CDR3 runs 14 residues. CDR3 bases: TGCAGTGCTAGCGGGGGAGGAGTGAACTATGGCTACACCTTC. Its protein is CSASGGGVNYGYTF.

The chain couples TRBV11-3 to TRBJ2-1, with D unresolved. Germline V gives CDR1 SGHNT, CDR2 YENEEA. This CDR3 spans 15 amino acids. V dropped 5 bases and J dropped 4 bases, with 15 bases sitting between them. DNA for the CDR3: TGTGCCAGCAGCCCGAGAAGGGCGGTTTACAATGAGCAGTTCTTC. This sequence encodes CASSPRRAVYNEQFF. Combining the CDR3 with reference TRBV11-3 and TRBJ2-1 gives the whole variable domain EAGVVQSPRYKIIEKKQPVAFWCNPISGHNTLYWYLQNLGQGPELLIRYENEEAVDDSQLPKDRFSAERLKGVDSTLKIQPAELGDSAVYLCASSPRRAVYNEQFFGPGTRLTVL.

In regard to this clonotype: Since a much larger clone is just one base distant, this may be a read error. This chain joins TRBV20-1 and TRBJ1-1; no firm D call. The ends were cut back, 3 bases at V and 2 bases at J, with 10 bases in the middle. The V gene's germline CDR1 is DFQATT and CDR2 SNEGSKA (reference sequence). The CDR3 sequence is 13 residues long. The CDR3 loop is CSARPLDNTEAFF. In nucleotides, the CDR3 is TGCAGTGCTAGGCCCCTGGACAACACTGAAGCTTTCTTT.

This clonotype was recorded at least ten times. The J gene is TRBJ2-1, the V gene TRBV7-2; 9 nucleotides agree with TRBD2. Germline V CDR1 and CDR2: SGHTA, FQGNSA. This CDR3 has 16 amino acids. J gave up 14 bases and V 1 base, and 15 bases lay outside the gene matches. CDR3 nucleotide sequence: TGTGCCAGCAGCTTAGTCTCTGGGCCGTCTAGCGGGAATAAGTTCTTC. Amino acid sequence: CASSLVSGPSSGNKFF.

In its sample, this clonotype was seen a few times. This sequence joins TRBV12-3 or TRBV12-4 and TRBJ2-1, with 9 bases identical to TRBD1. J was trimmed by 6 bases and V by 6 bases; bases with no gene match: 6. The length of the CDR3 is 14 residues. The CDR3 spells CASSWDRAGNEQFF. The CDR3 nucleotides read TGTGCCAGCAGCTGGGACAGGGCGGGCAATGAGCAGTTCTTC.

This clonotype was seen many times. In nucleotides, the CDR3 is TGTGCCAGCAGTAAACATGATGGGAGGGGGAACGAGCAGTACTTC. Protein product: CASSKHDGRGNEQYF. The rearrangement uses TRBV3-1 and TRBJ2-7; D may be TRBD2 (7 bases). The germline CDR1 and CDR2 sequences are LGHDT and YNNKEL (reference sequence). Between the trimmed V and J ends, which lost 6 bases and 5 bases, there was a span of 20 bases. This CDR3 is 15 amino acids long.

The table lists this clonotype with many counts. The rearrangement uses TRBV28 and TRBJ2-7, with TRBD2 matching over 8 bases. The ends lost 8 bases at V and 0 bases at J; junction bases unmatched: 6. Germline CDR1 is MDHEN and CDR2 is SYDVKM. The CDR3 contains 14 residues. The CDR3 protein is CASSGRGGSYEQYF. DNA of the CDR3: TGTGCCAGCTCCGGGAGGGGCGGCTCCTACGAGCAGTACTTC.

This clonotype was observed at least ten times. The chain carries TRBV19 and TRBJ2-5; TRBD1 might be the D (5 bases). CDR3 length: 15 residues. V was pared by 3 bases and J by 2 bases, with 13 bases between. Looked up from germline, CDR1 is LNHDA and CDR2 is SQIVND (reference sequence). CDR3 nucleotides: TGTGCCAGTAGTATGGGGCGATCGCTACAAGAGACCCAGTACTTC. Its protein is CASSMGRSLQETQYF.

At least ten counts were recorded for this clonotype. CDR3 in amino acids: CASSEAGGGTDTQYF. For the CDR3, the DNA is TGCGCCAGCAGCGAGGCGGGAGGCGGCACAGATACGCAGTATTTT. The V call is TRBV5-1, the J call TRBJ2-3; 8 bases are shared with TRBD2. From germline, CDR1 is SGHRS and CDR2 YFSETQ. Trimming cost V 4 bases and J 1 base; bases outside gene matches: 5. The CDR3 covers 15 residues. The complete variable domain, with remaining parts taken from reference TRBV5-1 and TRBJ2-3, reads KAGVTQTPRYLIKTRGQQVTLSCSPISGHRSVSWYQQTPGQGLQFLFEYFSETQRNKGNFPGRFSGRQFSNSRSEMNVSTLELGDSALYLCASSEAGGGTDTQYFGPGTRLTVL.

This clonotype was picked up a small number of times. The chain combines TRBV20-1 with TRBJ1-1, with D uncertain. Germline CDR1 DFQATT, CDR2 SNEGSKA (reference sequence). This CDR3 spans 11 amino acids. The CDR3 nucleotides are TGCAGGACCATTTGGGGCACTGAAGCTTTCTTT. This sequence encodes CRTIWGTEAFF.

The chain carries TRBV11-2 and TRBJ2-3, with D perhaps matching TRBD1 (6 bases). Looked up from germline, CDR1 is SGHAT and CDR2 is FQNNGV. This CDR3 is 16 amino acids long. V was cut by 2 bases and J by 0 bases, with 12 bases left in between. CDR3 protein: CASSLIAGDSTDTQYF. The CDR3 DNA follows: TGTGCCAGCAGCTTAATTGCAGGGGATAGCACAGATACGCAGTATTTT.

This clonotype was recorded at least ten times. The gene calls are TRBV27 and TRBJ1-1; 10 bases align to TRBD1. J was trimmed by 0 bases and V by 5 bases; bases with no gene match: 3. This CDR3 is 15 amino acids long. Germline V gives CDR1 MNHEY, CDR2 SMNVEV (reference sequence). For the CDR3, the DNA is TGTGCCAGCAGTAGACAGGGGGCACTGAACACTGAAGCTTTCTTT. This gives the protein CASSRQGALNTEAFF.

The chain combines TRBV19 with TRBJ2-3, with D possibly TRBD1 on 6 matching bases. Between the trimmed V and J ends, which lost 1 base and 7 bases, there was a span of 12 bases. The CDR3 has 14 residues. Germline-derived CDR1 and CDR2 are LNHDA and SQIVND (reference sequence). CDR3 DNA sequence: TGTGCCAGTAGTATAGCAGCCGGGACAAATACGCAGTATTTT. Its protein is CASSIAAGTNTQYF.

This clonotype was seen at least ten times. The chain recombines TRBV29-1 with TRBJ2-5; D is perhaps TRBD1 (5 bases). Germline V gene sequence: CDR1 SQVTM, CDR2 ANQGSEA. Trimming shortened V by 4 bases and J by 5 bases, and 14 bases separated the two germline ends. The CDR3 contains 13 residues. CDR3 amino acids: CSVGQGLGETQYF. Here the CDR3 DNA reads TGCAGCGTTGGGCAGGGTCTTGGGGAGACCCAGTACTTC.

This clonotype was counted at least ten times. This chain links TRBV5-1 with TRBJ2-1; D might be TRBD1 (5 bases). Germline V CDR1 and CDR2: SGHRS, YFSETQ. Between the trimmed V and J ends, which lost 0 bases and 5 bases, there was a span of 21 bases. The CDR3 length is 18 residues. The CDR3 reads CASSLAHLDKTFHNEQFF. The CDR3 DNA sequence: TGCGCCAGCAGCTTGGCTCACTTGGACAAGACATTTCACAATGAGCAGTTCTTC.

J is TRBJ2-7 and V is TRBV11-2; D ambiguous. CDR1 and CDR2 from the germline V gene are SGHAT and FQNNGV. The V end lost 2 bases, the J end lost 6 bases, and 5 bases lay between the germline ends. This CDR3 region has 11 residues. CDR3 amino acids: CASSLRGEQYF. DNA of the CDR3: TGTGCCAGCAGCTTACGCGGCGAGCAGTACTTC.

This clonotype has more than one count but fewer than ten. The rearrangement joins TRBV6-5 to TRBJ2-3; tentative D call: TRBD2 (6 bases). Per germline, CDR1 MNHEY and CDR2 SVGAGI. CDR3 size: 14 residues. The V end lost 7 bases, the J end lost 2 bases, and 13 bases lay between the germline ends. CDR3 DNA sequence: TGTGCCAGCATGGACCGGGGACTCACAGATACGCAGTATTTT. Translating gives CASMDRGLTDTQYF.

This clonotype was seen at least ten times. The genes are TRBV5-1 and TRBJ2-5, with TRBD2 matching over 12 bases. This CDR3 has 17 residues. V was pared by 0 bases and J by 2 bases, with 5 bases of the junction left unmatched. In germline, CDR1 is SGHRS, CDR2 YFSETQ. The CDR3 region is CASSLAGLAGIQETQYF. CDR3 sequence (DNA): TGCGCCAGCAGCTTGGCGGGACTAGCGGGTATACAAGAGACCCAGTACTTC.

This clonotype was counted at least ten times. For the CDR3, the DNA is TGTGCCATCAGTCAAGCTCACAGGGGCGCTCCCGGTAATGAGCAGTTCTTC. Translation: CAISQAHRGAPGNEQFF. The chain joins TRBV10-3 to TRBJ2-1; 7 bases line up with TRBD1. The CDR3 totals 17 residues. Germline values: CDR1 ENHRY, CDR2 SYGVKD. The ends lost 5 bases at V and 7 bases at J; junction bases unmatched: 17.

This clonotype was counted many times. The chain links TRBV9 to TRBJ2-4; D is uncertain. Germline loops: CDR1 SGDLS, CDR2 YYNGEE. Trimming removed 3 bases from V and 9 bases from J, with 13 bases in between. The CDR3 consists of 13 residues. The CDR3 loop reads CASSALDQSIQYF. In nucleotides, the CDR3 is TGTGCCAGCAGCGCACTGGACCAGAGCATTCAGTACTTC.